The 7 T cell receptor beta chains listed next were all sequenced from one sample in a study of shared clonotypes between healthy human individuals (dated by TCRdb to 2020 to 2021). CD8 naive samples were CD45RO-negative cells positively selected for CCR7, giving a CD45RA+CCR7+ population that excluded TemRA cells. Libraries were made using the immunoSEQ multiplex PCR assay. Held by TCRdb, this immuneACCESS table contains in-frame sequences only and omits some clones. Under half of the omission traces to an unresolved V gene where checked; the cause of the rest is unknown. The sample table shows about 2.1 million clones, and around 95% are seen once. Jointly, the top ten make up over 1.5% of the sample. The sequenced sample was naive CD8+ T cells from PBMCs. In the paper's terms, the cell subset or site label means: CD45RA+CCR7+. The receptors were gathered from a man younger than 35 in good health. Some clones in this sample may be carry-over from other donors' samples.

This clone was observed a single time. The chain recombines TRBV23-1 with TRBJ1-4; D is unclear. TRBV23-1 is noted as an ORF with a role that remains uncertain. Between the trimmed V and J ends, which lost 5 bases and 7 bases, there was a span of 23 bases. The CDR3 runs to 17 residues. DNA for the CDR3: TGCGCCAGCAGTGCGCGCCTTCTCTTGCCGGCGGGTGAAAAACTGTTTTTT. This codes for CASSARLLLPAGEKLFF.

The rearrangement links TRBV14 to TRBJ2-7; TRBD2 is a possible D gene (5 bases). Between the trimmed V and J ends, which lost 1 base and 1 base, there was a span of 14 bases. Germline CDR1 SGHDN, CDR2 FVKESK. This CDR3 contains 16 residues. In DNA form, the CDR3 reads TGTGCCAGCAGCCAAGGAGGGCCAGCGGTTTCCTACGAGCAGTACTTC. It translates to CASSQGGPAVSYEQYF.

The rearrangement joins TRBV6-1 to TRBJ1-2; weak D call: TRBD1 (6 bases). This CDR3 is 14 amino acids long. Trimming shortened V by 1 base and J by 8 bases, and 14 bases separated the two germline ends. Germline values: CDR1 MNHNS, CDR2 SASEGT. CDR3 sequence (DNA): TGTGCCAGCAGTGAAGACGGGACATGGAAAGGCTACACCTTC. Amino acids: CASSEDGTWKGYTF.

V and J are TRBV7-9 and TRBJ1-2, with D unresolved. V was shortened by 3 bases and J by 3 bases, with 11 bases between the two germline ends. The CDR3 is 14 residues long. Germline CDR1 SEHNR, CDR2 FQNEAQ (reference sequence). CDR3 in DNA: TGTGCCAGCAGCTTTCGGCAGGTTTACTATGGCTACACCTTC. Translated, it gives CASSFRQVYYGYTF.

This chain uses TRBV27 with TRBJ2-7, with D perhaps given as TRBD1 or TRBD2 (5 bases each). This CDR3 region has 14 residues. Germline CDR1 reads MNHEY; CDR2 reads SMNVEV (reference sequence). V was trimmed by 4 bases and J by 6 bases, leaving 16 bases between them. CDR3 in amino acids: CASSYLGVDREQYF. CDR3 DNA: TGTGCCAGCAGTTACCTGGGGGTAGATCGCGAGCAGTACTTC.

V is TRBV7-9 and J is TRBJ1-5; D not certain. The germline V gene has CDR1 SEHNR and CDR2 FQNEAQ (reference sequence). This CDR3 spans 15 amino acids. V lost 1 base, J lost 3 bases, and 10 bases lay in between. CDR3 in DNA: TGTGCCAGCAGCTTAGGTGGGCAGCCCAATCAGCCCCAGCATTTT. The encoded protein is CASSLGGQPNQPQHF.

The chain recombines TRBV28 with TRBJ2-7, with D perhaps matching TRBD1 (5 bases). CDR3 length equals 14 residues. Trimming shortened V by 1 base and J by 5 bases, and 12 bases separated the two germline ends. CDR1 and CDR2 from the germline V gene are MDHEN and SYDVKM. The CDR3 reads CASSLLQGTNEQYF. The CDR3 nucleotides read TGTGCCAGCAGTTTATTGCAGGGAACCAACGAGCAGTACTTC.